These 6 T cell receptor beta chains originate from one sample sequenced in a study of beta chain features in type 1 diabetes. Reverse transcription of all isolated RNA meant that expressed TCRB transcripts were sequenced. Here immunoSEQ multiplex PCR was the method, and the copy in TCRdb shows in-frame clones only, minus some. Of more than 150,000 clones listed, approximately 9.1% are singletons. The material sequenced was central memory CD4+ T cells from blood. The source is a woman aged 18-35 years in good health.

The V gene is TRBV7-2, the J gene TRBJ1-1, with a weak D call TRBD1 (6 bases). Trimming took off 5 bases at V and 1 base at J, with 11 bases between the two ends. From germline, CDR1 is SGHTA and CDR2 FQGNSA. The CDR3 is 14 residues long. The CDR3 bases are TGTGCCAGCAGCCCGGGACAATGGAACACTGAAGCTTTCTTT. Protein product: CASSPGQWNTEAFF. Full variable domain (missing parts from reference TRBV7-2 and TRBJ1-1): GAGVSQSPSNKVTEKGKDVELRCDPISGHTALYWYRQSLGQGLEFLIYFQGNSAPDKSGLPSDRFSAERTGGSVSTLTIQRTQQEDSAVYLCASSPGQWNTEAFFGQGTRLTVV.

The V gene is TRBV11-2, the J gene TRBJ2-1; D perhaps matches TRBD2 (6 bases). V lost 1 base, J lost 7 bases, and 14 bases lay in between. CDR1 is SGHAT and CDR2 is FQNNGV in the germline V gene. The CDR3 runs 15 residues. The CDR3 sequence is CASSLALAQTNEQFF. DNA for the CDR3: TGTGCCAGCAGCTTAGCTCTAGCGCAGACTAATGAGCAGTTCTTC.

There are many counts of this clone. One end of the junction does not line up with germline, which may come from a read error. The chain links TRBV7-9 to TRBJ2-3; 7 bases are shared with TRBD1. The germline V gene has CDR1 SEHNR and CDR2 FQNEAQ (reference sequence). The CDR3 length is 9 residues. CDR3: CASSLTGDF. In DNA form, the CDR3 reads TGTGCCAGCAGCTTAACAGGGGATTTT.

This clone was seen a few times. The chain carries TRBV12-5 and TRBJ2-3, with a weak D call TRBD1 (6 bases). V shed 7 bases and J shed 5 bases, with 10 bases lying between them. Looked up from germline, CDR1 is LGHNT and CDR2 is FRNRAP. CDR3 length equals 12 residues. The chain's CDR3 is CASASRGDTQYF. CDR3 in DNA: TGTGCTAGTGCCAGCAGGGGAGATACGCAGTATTTT.

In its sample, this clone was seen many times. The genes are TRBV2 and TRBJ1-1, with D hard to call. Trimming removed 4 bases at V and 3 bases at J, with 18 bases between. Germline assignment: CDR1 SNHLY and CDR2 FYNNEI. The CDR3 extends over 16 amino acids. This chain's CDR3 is CASSVIGVGRDTEAFF. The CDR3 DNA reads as TGTGCCAGCAGTGTGATAGGAGTAGGTCGCGACACTGAAGCTTTCTTT.

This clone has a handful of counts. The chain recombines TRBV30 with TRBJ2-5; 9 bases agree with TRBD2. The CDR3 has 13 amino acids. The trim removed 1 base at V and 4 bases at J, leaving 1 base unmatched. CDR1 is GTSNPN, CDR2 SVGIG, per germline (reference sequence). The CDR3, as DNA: TGTGCCTGGAGTGCACTAGCGGGAGAGACCCAGTACTTC. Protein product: CAWSALAGETQYF.